One and the same sample provided the 18 T cell receptor beta chains below, sequenced in a study of T cell responses to AZD1222 COVID-19 vaccine. Assay: immunoSEQ multiplex PCR; the TCRdb copy retains only in-frame clones and omits some. Among more than 85,000 clones listed, 92% were seen once. This specimen was peripheral blood, taken 28 days after the second AZD1222 dose. These receptors all come from an adult who received the AZD1222 COVID-19 vaccine.

The V and J genes are TRBV14 and TRBJ1-4; TRBD1 agrees at 7 bases. J was trimmed by 3 bases and V by 0 bases; bases with no gene match: 4. The CDR3 runs 16 residues. Germline V lookup: CDR1 SGHDN, CDR2 FVKESK. CDR3 sequence reads: CASSQDTGTANEKLFF. DNA for the CDR3: TGTGCCAGCAGCCAAGATACCGGGACAGCTAATGAAAAACTGTTTTTT.

The chain links TRBV19 to TRBJ2-7, with D possibly being TRBD1 (5 bases). V dropped 1 base and J dropped 3 bases, with 10 bases sitting between them. The CDR3 is 14 amino acids. The V gene's germline CDR1 is LNHDA and CDR2 SQIVND (reference sequence). The CDR3 DNA reads TGTGCCAGTAGTATAGGTAGGGGAAACTACGAGCAGTACTTC. Encoded protein: CASSIGRGNYEQYF.

The V gene is TRBV6-5, the J gene TRBJ2-5, with TRBD2 matching 9 bases. This CDR3 is built from 14 residues. With 3 bases clipped from V and 4 bases from J, the junction kept 3 bases outside the gene matches. Per germline, CDR1 MNHEY and CDR2 SVGAGI. The CDR3 region is CASSYISGGETQYF. CDR3 in DNA: TGTGCCAGCAGTTATATTAGCGGGGGAGAGACCCAGTACTTC.

V and J are TRBV4-2 and TRBJ2-3; a weak D match, TRBD2 (6 bases). CDR1 is LGHNA, CDR2 YNFKEQ, per germline. This CDR3 region has 13 residues. V lost 4 bases and J 5 bases, leaving 10 bases between the germline ends. Written as DNA, the CDR3 is TGTGCCAGCAGCCGTGGGGGGAGAGATACGCAGTATTTT. This encodes CASSRGGRDTQYF.

The gene calls are TRBV5-4 and TRBJ2-5; no clear D gene. Germline lookup yields CDR1 SGHNT and CDR2 YYREEE (reference sequence). The V and J ends lost 5 bases and 1 base respectively, with 12 bases between them. The CDR3 has 14 residues. CDR3 region: CASSPAGAQETQYF. As DNA, the CDR3 is TGTGCCAGCAGTCCGGCTGGCGCCCAAGAGACCCAGTACTTC.

The chain links TRBV27 to TRBJ1-1; 7 bases line up with TRBD1. This CDR3 region has 16 residues. Germline V gene sequence: CDR1 MNHEY, CDR2 SMNVEV (reference sequence). Unmatched junction bases numbered 9, after V lost 2 bases and J lost 3 bases. The CDR3 region is CASSLGAGTVDTEAFF. In nucleotides, the CDR3 is TGTGCCAGCAGTTTAGGAGCCGGGACAGTAGACACTGAAGCTTTCTTT.

The rearrangement links TRBV7-2 to TRBJ1-1, with D possibly matching TRBD1 (5 bases). Per the germline V gene, CDR1 is SGHTA and CDR2 is FQGNSA. Between the trimmed V and J ends, which lost 3 bases and 1 base, there was a span of 9 bases. This CDR3 has 14 residues. The CDR3 reads CASSFTGGNTEAFF. CDR3 in DNA: TGTGCCAGCAGCTTTACGGGGGGGAACACTGAAGCTTTCTTT.

The J gene is TRBJ2-7, the V gene TRBV5-4; no clear D. This CDR3 is 9 amino acids long. Germline CDR1 reads SGHNT; CDR2 reads YYREEE (reference sequence). Trimming took off 9 bases at V and 3 bases at J, with 4 bases between the two ends. DNA for the CDR3: TGTGCCATGAGCTACGAGCAGTACTTC. Protein: CAMSYEQYF.

This sequence joins TRBV5-1 and TRBJ1-4; 11 positions match TRBD1. Looked up from germline, CDR1 is SGHRS and CDR2 is YFSETQ. V dropped 4 bases and J dropped 8; count of bases not matched to a gene: 4. This CDR3 region has 14 residues. Written as DNA, the CDR3 is TGCGCCAGCAGCCAGGACAGGGGGCGAGAAAAACTGTTTTTT. This sequence encodes CASSQDRGREKLFF.

The genes are TRBV11-1 and TRBJ1-6; no clear D. This CDR3 is built from 14 residues. V lost 4 bases and J 7 bases, leaving 11 bases between the germline ends. CDR1 SGHAT and CDR2 FQDESV come from the germline V gene (reference sequence). The CDR3 DNA is TGTGCCAGCAGCTCAGCAGTGAGGAATTCACCCCTCCACTTT. It codes for CASSSAVRNSPLHF.

This clone appeared a few times. The chain joins TRBV2 to TRBJ1-1, with D perhaps TRBD1 (5 bases). The CDR3 sequence is 12 residues long. Germline CDR1 reads SNHLY; CDR2 reads FYNNEI. V was shortened by 1 base and J by 11 bases, with 11 bases between the two germline ends. The CDR3 nucleotides are TGTGCCAGCAGTGAAGGGGGGTGGTTGGCTTTCTTT. Protein sequence: CASSEGGWLAFF. Together with reference TRBV2 and TRBJ1-1, the CDR3 gives the full variable domain: EPEVTQTPSHQVTQMGQEVILRCVPISNHLYFYWYRQILGQKVEFLVSFYNNEISEKSEIFDDQFSVERPDGSNFTLKIRSTKLEDSAMYFCASSEGGWLAFFGQGTRLTVV.

The chain is built from TRBV5-6 and TRBJ2-3, with a possible D match to TRBD2 (6 bases). Germline loops: CDR1 SGHDT, CDR2 YYEEEE. The CDR3 runs to 18 residues. Between the trimmed V and J ends, which lost 0 bases and 2 bases, there was a span of 19 bases. CDR3: CASSLAGGADSHTDTQYF. The CDR3 coding sequence is TGTGCCAGCAGCTTGGCCGGCGGGGCCGACTCCCACACAGATACGCAGTATTTT.

The chain links TRBV5-4 to TRBJ1-2; 9 bases are shared with TRBD1. This CDR3 has 16 amino acids. The ends lost 5 bases at V and 9 bases at J; junction bases unmatched: 17. Germline CDR1 SGHNT, CDR2 YYREEE (reference sequence). The CDR3 protein is CASRLWDRVEYRSYTF. Written as DNA, the CDR3 is TGTGCCAGCAGATTATGGGACAGGGTTGAATATCGCAGCTACACCTTC.

The CDR3 nucleotides are TGTGCCAGTACCATCAGGGGGAAGGCTTTCTTT. This gives the protein CASTIRGKAFF. The J gene is TRBJ1-1, the V gene TRBV19; 7 bases line up with TRBD1. Germline V gives CDR1 LNHDA, CDR2 SQIVND (reference sequence). The CDR3 is made up of 11 amino acids. Losses at the gene ends were 7 bases for V and 11 bases for J; bases not matched to a gene: 7.

In regard to this clone: The sample holds other DNA sequences that translate to the same CDR3. The CDR3 reads CASRRGSNQPQHF. DNA for the CDR3: TGTGCCAGCAGGAGAGGCAGCAATCAGCCCCAGCATTTT. The chain joins TRBV6-5 to TRBJ1-5, with no clear D. CDR3 length: 13 residues. CDR1 and CDR2 (germline): MNHEY, SVGAGI. V was clipped by 6 bases and J by 1 base, with 7 bases between them.

The chain has TRBV21-1 and TRBJ2-7; the table's TRBD1 call for D was not verified on the DNA. TRBV21-1 is given as a pseudogene. The CDR3 loop spans 19 amino acids. The CDR3 is CASSKRWGRGRQAVCGQYF. CDR3 nucleotides: TGTGCCAGCAGCAAAAGGTGGGGCAGGGGGCGCCAGGCTGTTTGTGGGCAGTACTTC.

The chain combines TRBV7-2 with TRBJ1-3; 7 bases are a match to TRBD1. CDR1 and CDR2 from the germline V gene are SGHTA and FQGNSA. Germline trimming cut 5 bases from V and 2 bases from J; bases unmatched to any gene: 6. This CDR3 spans 15 amino acids. As DNA, the CDR3 is TGTGCCAGCAGCGCACAGGGGCGGGCTGGAAACACCATATATTTT. This encodes CASSAQGRAGNTIYF.

The V gene is TRBV4-3, the J gene TRBJ2-5, with TRBD1 matching 12 bases. After removal of 0 bases from V and 5 bases from J, the junction contained 7 bases not matched to a gene. The length of the CDR3 is 17 residues. Germline-derived CDR1 and CDR2 are LGHNA and YSLEER. The CDR3 here is CASSQEGQGAGGETQYF. Written as DNA, the CDR3 is TGCGCCAGCAGCCAAGAGGGACAGGGGGCGGGCGGGGAGACCCAGTACTTC.